This T cell receptor beta chain was recorded in a study of blood T cell repertoires in COVID-19. CDR1 and CDR2 (germline): SGDLS, YYNGEE. Trimming removed 1 base from V and 2 bases from J, with 9 bases in between. The CDR3 length is 14 residues. Assay used: immunoSEQ multiplex PCR; TCRdb lists only in-frame clones, some missing. The profile covers some 130,000 clones, with 75% to 90% appearing a single time and 3.5% to 5% taken by the ten largest. This chain connects TRBV9 to TRBJ1-1; D is unclear. Input material: peripheral blood. This TCR was sampled from a human donor in a cohort sampled during active COVID-19. In DNA form, the CDR3 reads TGTGCCAGCAGCGTATATAGCAAAAACACTGAAGCTTTCTTT. Protein product: CASSVYSKNTEAFF.